These 29 T cell receptor beta chains were all obtained from the same sample, sequenced in a study of T cells in Graves' hyperthyroidism and ophthalmopathy. Amplification yielded TCR beta CDR3 regions, with RNA transcripts as the source. Primed by the HTBI set, a first-round RT-PCR was run on the TCR CDR3. One entry per CDR3 protein, called by TCRdb with MiXCR from the multiplex PCR reads. The table lists hundreds of thousands of distinct CDR3 sequences, roughly 20% of them singletons. Sequences were obtained from blood. The receptors stem from a woman in her forties or fifties with Graves' hyperthyroidism that later progressed to Graves' ophthalmopathy.

This clonotype was observed many times. The V and J genes are TRBV6-2 or TRBV6-3 and TRBJ2-1; D gene unclear. Deletions cut 0 bases from V and 4 bases from J, with 7 bases between. Looked up from germline, CDR1 is MNHEY and CDR2 is SVGEGT. The CDR3 extends over 14 amino acids. The CDR3 nucleotides read TGTGCCAGCAGTTACTCAGGCACTTACAATGAGCAGTTCTTC. It codes for CASSYSGTYNEQFF.

The genes are TRBV20-1 and TRBJ1-1; D gene unclear. Germline V gives CDR1 DFQATT, CDR2 SNEGSKA (reference sequence). The V end lost 6 bases, the J end lost 5 bases, and 13 bases lay between the germline ends. This CDR3 spans 12 amino acids. The DNA of the CDR3 is TGCAGTGCCCGCGGGATTAGGACTGAAGCTTTCTTT. Its protein is CSARGIRTEAFF.

This clonotype came up many times. The V call is TRBV10-3, the J call TRBJ2-5; a weak D match, TRBD1 (6 bases). The V end lost 6 bases, the J end lost 4 bases, and 18 bases lay between the germline ends. CDR1 is ENHRY and CDR2 is SYGVKD in the germline V gene. The CDR3 is 15 amino acids. CDR3 nucleotide sequence: TGTGCCATCAGCGACGAGACAGGTGCTTTAGAGACCCAGTACTTC. It specifies CAISDETGALETQYF.

The table lists this clonotype with many counts. The chain employs TRBV6-2 or TRBV6-3 and TRBJ2-1, with 15 bases matching TRBD2. CDR3 length: 19 amino acids. Per the germline V gene, CDR1 is MNHEY and CDR2 is SVGEGT. V lost 4 bases and J lost 7; bases outside the gene matches: 14. For the CDR3, the DNA is TGTGCCAGCAGTTTTACTACGGGACTAGCGGGGGGCGAGAGGAATGAGCAGTTCTTC. Translating it yields CASSFTTGLAGGERNEQFF.

There are a few counts of this clonotype. The chain carries TRBV6-1 and TRBJ1-4; D possibly corresponds to TRBD1 (6 bases). In germline, CDR1 is MNHNS, CDR2 SASEGT. The V and J ends lost 6 bases and 7 bases respectively, with 15 bases between them. The CDR3 spans 14 residues. CDR3 bases: TGTGCCAGCAGCCCCGGCAGGGGCGGTGAAAAACTGTTTTTT. It yields the protein CASSPGRGGEKLFF.

This clonotype has more than one count but fewer than ten. The V gene is TRBV5-4, the J gene TRBJ2-3; 8 bases are shared with TRBD1. V was pared by 4 bases and J by 2 bases, with 6 bases of the junction left unmatched. Per germline, CDR1 SGHNT and CDR2 YYREEE (reference sequence). The CDR3 contains 15 residues. DNA for the CDR3: TGTGCCAGCAGCGCCCAGGGGGCTCTCACAGATACGCAGTATTTT. Protein: CASSAQGALTDTQYF.

This clonotype has just a few counts. V gene TRBV6-1 combines with J gene TRBJ2-3; 8 bases align to TRBD2. V lost 3 bases, J lost 3 bases, and 5 bases stayed unmatched. This CDR3 is built from 15 residues. Germline CDR1 is MNHNS and CDR2 is SASEGT. CDR3 protein: CASSEGVAGTDTQYF. For the CDR3, the DNA is TGTGCCAGCAGTGAGGGGGTAGCGGGGACAGATACGCAGTATTTT.

The rearrangement uses TRBV7-3 and TRBJ1-1; 10 nucleotides agree with TRBD1. Germline CDR1 is SGHTA and CDR2 is FQGTGA. V shed 1 base and J 5 bases; nucleotides not matched to a gene: 10. This CDR3 contains 17 residues. This chain's CDR3 is CASSLMSTGGKGTEAFF. The CDR3, as DNA: TGTGCCAGCAGCTTAATGTCGACAGGGGGCAAGGGTACTGAAGCTTTCTTT.

This clonotype was seen ten or more times. The rearrangement uses TRBV7-3 and TRBJ2-2, with a weak D call TRBD1 (5 bases). Germline CDR1 reads SGHTA; CDR2 reads FQGTGA. The CDR3 runs to 16 residues. Trimming stripped 3 bases from V and 3 bases from J, with 14 bases between. CDR3 DNA sequence: TGTGCCAGCAGCTTGGTTTCGGACACTTACACCGGGGAGCTGTTTTTT. Its translation is CASSLVSDTYTGELFF.

This clonotype has at least ten counts. This chain connects TRBV5-5 to TRBJ2-1; the D gene is possibly TRBD1 (5 bases). Germline CDR1 SGHKS, CDR2 YYEKEE (reference sequence). This CDR3 region has 15 residues. V was cut by 3 bases and J by 9 bases, with 19 bases left in between. For the CDR3, the DNA is TGTGCCAGCAGCTCACCTATCCCAGGGAAGGTTGAGCAGTTCTTC. Protein sequence: CASSSPIPGKVEQFF.

The chain uses TRBV18 and TRBJ2-2; the D gene is possibly TRBD1 (6 bases). Germline lookup yields CDR1 KGHSH and CDR2 LQKENI. CDR3 length: 15 amino acids. V lost 3 bases to trimming and J lost 7 bases, with 15 bases between them. Here the CDR3 reads CASSPLQGRNGELFF. The CDR3 DNA sequence: TGTGCCAGCTCACCGTTACAGGGAAGGAACGGGGAGCTGTTTTTT.

The table lists this clonotype with a few counts. The V and J genes are TRBV9 and TRBJ2-3; D not resolved. The germline CDR1 and CDR2 sequences are SGDLS and YYNGEE. V dropped 0 bases and J dropped 2 bases, with 16 bases sitting between them. The CDR3 consists of 17 residues. CDR3: CASSVGGTLSFTDTQYF. CDR3 DNA sequence: TGTGCCAGCAGCGTAGGTGGCACGCTCTCTTTCACAGATACGCAGTATTTT.

The table lists this clonotype with a few counts. J is TRBJ1-1 and V is TRBV9, with D possibly being TRBD1 (6 bases). V dropped 4 bases and J dropped 0 bases, with 13 bases sitting between them. Looked up from germline, CDR1 is SGDLS and CDR2 is YYNGEE. The CDR3 has 15 residues. The CDR3 DNA follows: TGTGCCAGCAGCAAACAACAGGGCCTGAACACTGAAGCTTTCTTT. Translation gives CASSKQQGLNTEAFF.

In regard to this clonotype: Germline is not matched at one junction end, which may reflect a read error. Here the CDR3 reads CAISNLRDRNSLLHF. For the CDR3, the DNA is TGTGCCATCAGTAATCTCCGGGACAGAAATTCACTCCTCCACTTT. The V gene is TRBV10-3, the J gene TRBJ1-6; 7 positions match TRBD1. The CDR3 runs 15 residues. Germline V gene data show CDR1 as ENHRY and CDR2 as SYGVKD.

The sample holds a few counts of this clonotype. This sequence joins TRBV6-5 and TRBJ1-4; D possibly corresponds to TRBD1 (5 bases). There are 15 residues in the CDR3. Trimming stripped 0 bases from V and 3 bases from J, with 8 bases between. The germline V gene has CDR1 MNHEY and CDR2 SVGAGI. CDR3 coding DNA: TGTGCCAGCAGTTACTCGAGGGGCCCTAATGAAAAACTGTTTTTT. This encodes CASSYSRGPNEKLFF.

The genes are TRBV4-1 and TRBJ2-5; D unresolved. There are 13 residues in the CDR3. Germline loops: CDR1 MGHRA, CDR2 YSYEKL. V was pared by 0 bases and J by 3 bases, with 5 bases between. The CDR3 loop reads CASSQDEEETQYF. As DNA, the CDR3 is TGCGCCAGCAGCCAAGATGAGGAAGAGACCCAGTACTTC.

This clonotype was counted at least ten times. The chain uses TRBV11-2 and TRBJ2-4, with a tentative D call TRBD1 (6 bases). Trimming shortened V by 5 bases and J by 7 bases, and 15 bases separated the two germline ends. Germline assignment: CDR1 SGHAT and CDR2 FQNNGV. This CDR3 spans 14 amino acids. The CDR3 nucleotides are TGTGCCAGCAGCCCCAGGGAGAGGGGGAACATTCAGTACTTC. This translates into CASSPRERGNIQYF.

This rearrangement joins TRBV7-2 to TRBJ2-7, with D hard to call. V gave up 1 base and J gave up 1 base, with 11 bases separating them. Germline lookup yields CDR1 SGHTA and CDR2 FQGNSA. CDR3 size: 15 residues. CDR3 DNA: TGTGCCAGCAGCTTAGTTTGGCAGGAATCCTACGAGCAGTACTTC. It encodes CASSLVWQESYEQYF.

This clonotype was seen ten or more times. The chain carries TRBV5-1 and TRBJ2-3, with TRBD1 matching over 7 bases. CDR1 is SGHRS, CDR2 YFSETQ, per germline. J gave up 1 base and V 4 bases, and 6 bases lay outside the gene matches. The CDR3 runs to 15 residues. In nucleotides, the CDR3 is TGCGCCAGCAGCCCCGACAGGGTTGGCACAGATACGCAGTATTTT. This gives the protein CASSPDRVGTDTQYF.

This clonotype was detected many times. V usage is TRBV5-1 and J usage is TRBJ2-1, with a weak D call TRBD2 (7 bases). The germline CDR1 and CDR2 sequences are SGHRS and YFSETQ. This CDR3 has 15 amino acids. The V end was cut by 0 bases, the J end by 7 bases, with 14 bases between. Written as DNA, the CDR3 is TGCGCCAGCAGCTTGGATGGGGGGGCCCGGAATGAGCAGTTCTTC. It translates to CASSLDGGARNEQFF. The whole variable domain, remainder taken from reference TRBV5-1 and TRBJ2-1, is KAGVTQTPRYLIKTRGQQVTLSCSPISGHRSVSWYQQTPGQGLQFLFEYFSETQRNKGNFPGRFSGRQFSNSRSEMNVSTLELGDSALYLCASSLDGGARNEQFFGPGTRLTVL.

The chain uses TRBV5-5 and TRBJ2-6; unclear D gene. This CDR3 region has 16 residues. The germline V gene has CDR1 SGHKS and CDR2 YYEKEE (reference sequence). V gave up 0 bases and J gave up 0 bases, with 7 bases separating them. The CDR3 sequence is CASSLEHISGANVLTF. The DNA of the CDR3 is TGTGCCAGCAGCTTGGAGCATATCTCTGGGGCCAACGTCCTGACTTTC.

The chain carries TRBV6-1 and TRBJ1-2; possibly TRBD1 for D (6 bases). Per the germline V gene, CDR1 is MNHNS and CDR2 is SASEGT. The CDR3 runs to 16 residues. The V and J ends lost 3 bases and 2 bases respectively, with 16 bases between them. The CDR3 bases are TGTGCCAGCAGTGAGATGGCGTCCAGGGGCAACTATGGCTACACCTTC. It encodes CASSEMASRGNYGYTF.

The chain couples TRBV11-2 to TRBJ2-1; D gene unclear. The CDR3 runs to 14 residues. Trimming took 3 bases from V and 0 from J, leaving 6 bases between them. Germline lookup yields CDR1 SGHAT and CDR2 FQNNGV. CDR3 sequence (DNA): TGTGCCAGCAGCTTCGTCCGCTCCTACAATGAGCAGTTCTTC. It yields the protein CASSFVRSYNEQFF.

This chain connects TRBV19 to TRBJ2-1; 10 bases line up with TRBD1. The J segment lost 9 bases and the V segment lost 3 bases, leaving 5 bases of the junction unmatched. This CDR3 region has 14 residues. CDR1 LNHDA and CDR2 SQIVND come from the germline V gene (reference sequence). CDR3 nucleotides: TGTGCCAGTAGTATGGGGACAGGGGTTTTTGAGCAGTTCTTC. It yields the protein CASSMGTGVFEQFF. Together with reference TRBV19 and TRBJ2-1, the CDR3 gives the full variable domain: DGGITQSPKYLFRKEGQNVTLSCEQNLNHDAMYWYRQDPGQGLRLIYYSQIVNDFQKGDIAEGYSVSREKKESFPLTVTSAQKNPTAFYLCASSMGTGVFEQFFGPGTRLTVL.

The chain joins TRBV20-1 to TRBJ1-3; D gene unclear. This CDR3 region has 12 residues. The V gene lost 2 bases and the J gene lost 3 bases, with 5 bases spanning the gap. The germline CDR1 and CDR2 sequences are DFQATT and SNEGSKA (reference sequence). CDR3 sequence: CSARTNGNTIYF. CDR3 bases: TGCAGTGCTAGAACAAATGGAAACACCATATATTTT.

V usage is TRBV5-1 and J usage is TRBJ2-1; perhaps TRBD1 as D (6 bases). Between the trimmed V and J ends, which lost 3 bases and 4 bases, there was a span of 11 bases. The CDR3 has 14 residues. The germline V gene encodes CDR1 SGHRS and CDR2 YFSETQ. The chain's CDR3 is CASSSYRDYNEQFF. CDR3 coding DNA: TGCGCCAGCAGCTCGTACAGGGATTACAATGAGCAGTTCTTC.

The J gene is TRBJ2-1, the V gene TRBV20-1; 11 bases are shared with TRBD2. Unmatched junction bases numbered 5, after V lost 3 bases and J lost 4 bases. The CDR3 is 15 residues long. CDR1 and CDR2 from the germline V gene are DFQATT and SNEGSKA (reference sequence). CDR3 DNA: TGCAGTGCTAGTCTAGCGGGGGGCGGGTACAATGAGCAGTTCTTC. Amino acids: CSASLAGGGYNEQFF.

This chain joins TRBV7-2 and TRBJ2-7, with 7 bases aligning to TRBD1. From germline, CDR1 is SGHTA and CDR2 FQGNSA. This CDR3 is built from 14 residues. The trim removed 5 bases at V and 0 bases at J, leaving 4 bases unmatched. CDR3 sequence: CASSHGQASYEQYF. CDR3 coding DNA: TGTGCCAGCAGCCACGGACAGGCCTCCTACGAGCAGTACTTC.

This clonotype was counted only a few times. The chain employs TRBV10-3 and TRBJ2-1; possibly TRBD2 for D (6 bases). The V and J ends lost 10 bases and 9 bases respectively, with 16 bases between them. Germline V gene sequence: CDR1 ENHRY, CDR2 SYGVKD. CDR3 length: 12 residues. CDR3 sequence: CASRREAPEQFF. The CDR3 DNA reads TGTGCCAGCAGGAGGGAAGCTCCTGAGCAGTTCTTC.